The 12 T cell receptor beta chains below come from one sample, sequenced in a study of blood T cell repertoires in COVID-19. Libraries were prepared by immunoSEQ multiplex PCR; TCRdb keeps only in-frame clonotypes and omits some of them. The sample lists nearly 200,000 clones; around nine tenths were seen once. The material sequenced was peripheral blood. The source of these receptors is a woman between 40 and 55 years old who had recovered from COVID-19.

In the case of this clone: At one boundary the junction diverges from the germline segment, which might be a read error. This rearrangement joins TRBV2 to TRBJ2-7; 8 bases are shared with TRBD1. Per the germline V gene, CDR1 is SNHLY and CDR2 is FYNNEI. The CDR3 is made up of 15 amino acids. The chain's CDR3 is CARSTTTGAPYEQYF. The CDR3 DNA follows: TGTGCCCGCAGCACTACGACAGGGGCCCCCTACGAGCAGTACTTC.

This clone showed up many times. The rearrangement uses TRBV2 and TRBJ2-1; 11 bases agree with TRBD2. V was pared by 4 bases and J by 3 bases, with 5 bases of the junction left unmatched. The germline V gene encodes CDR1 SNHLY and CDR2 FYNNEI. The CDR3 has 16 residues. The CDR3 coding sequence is TGTGCCAGCAGTGCATCGGGGACTAGCGGCTACAATGAGCAGTTCTTC. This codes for CASSASGTSGYNEQFF.

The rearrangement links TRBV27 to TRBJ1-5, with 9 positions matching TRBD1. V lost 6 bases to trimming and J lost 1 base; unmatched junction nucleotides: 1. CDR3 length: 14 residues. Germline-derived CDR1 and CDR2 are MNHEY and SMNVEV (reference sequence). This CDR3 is CASRTGGSNQPQHF. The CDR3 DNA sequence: TGTGCCAGCAGGACAGGGGGAAGCAATCAGCCCCAGCATTTT.

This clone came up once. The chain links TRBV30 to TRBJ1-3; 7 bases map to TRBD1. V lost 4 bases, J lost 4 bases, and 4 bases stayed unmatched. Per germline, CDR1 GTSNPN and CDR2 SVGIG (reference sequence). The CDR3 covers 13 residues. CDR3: CAWTDRVGNTIYF. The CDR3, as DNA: TGTGCCTGGACCGACAGGGTCGGAAACACCATATATTTT. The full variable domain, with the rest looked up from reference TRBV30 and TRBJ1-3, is SQTIHQWPATLVQPVGSPLSLECTVEGTSNPNLYWYRQAAGRGLQLLFYSVGIGQISSEVPQNLSASRPQDRQFILSSKKLLLSDSGFYLCAWTDRVGNTIYFGEGSWLTVV.

CDR3 sequence: CASTSVGSPLHF. DNA of the CDR3: TGTGCCAGCACTTCCGTCGGTTCACCCCTCCACTTT. This rearrangement joins TRBV2 to TRBJ1-6; D remains unclear. V was cut by 7 bases and J by 9 bases, with 10 bases left in between. Germline V gene sequence: CDR1 SNHLY, CDR2 FYNNEI. The CDR3 is 12 residues long.

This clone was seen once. DNA of the CDR3: TGTGCCAGCAGCGTCCGGGACTCACGATTCTCAGCTAGCACAGATACGCAGTATTTT. Translation gives CASSVRDSRFSASTDTQYF. The chain carries TRBV4-2 and TRBJ2-3, with D possibly TRBD2 on 6 matching bases. Germline assignment: CDR1 LGHNA and CDR2 YNFKEQ. The CDR3 covers 19 residues. Trimming removed 5 bases at V and 0 bases at J, with 24 bases between.

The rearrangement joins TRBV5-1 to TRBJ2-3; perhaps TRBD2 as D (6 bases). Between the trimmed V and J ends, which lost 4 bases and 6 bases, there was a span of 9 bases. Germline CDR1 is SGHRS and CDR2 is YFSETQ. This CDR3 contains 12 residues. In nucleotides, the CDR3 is TGCGCCAGCAGCCTGGAGGGGGATACGCAGTATTTT. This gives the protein CASSLEGDTQYF.

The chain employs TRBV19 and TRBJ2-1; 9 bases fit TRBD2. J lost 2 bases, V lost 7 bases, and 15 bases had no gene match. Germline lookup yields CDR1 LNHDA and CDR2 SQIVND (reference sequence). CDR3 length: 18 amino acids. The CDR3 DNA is TGTGCCAGTACCACCATAGGGGCGGGAGGGCCCCCCTACAATGAGCAGTTCTTC. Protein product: CASTTIGAGGPPYNEQFF.

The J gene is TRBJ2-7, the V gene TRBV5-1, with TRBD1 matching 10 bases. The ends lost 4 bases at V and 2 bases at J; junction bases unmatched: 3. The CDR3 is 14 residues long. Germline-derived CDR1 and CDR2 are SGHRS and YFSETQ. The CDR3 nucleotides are TGCGCCAGCAGCAGAGGACAGGGGGCCTACGAGCAGTACTTC. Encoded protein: CASSRGQGAYEQYF.

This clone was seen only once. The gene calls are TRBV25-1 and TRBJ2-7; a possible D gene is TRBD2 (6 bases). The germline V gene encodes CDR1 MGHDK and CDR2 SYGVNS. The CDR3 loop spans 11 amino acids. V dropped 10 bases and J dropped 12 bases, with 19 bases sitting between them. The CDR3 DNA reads TGTGCCACCCTGATGGAGGGAAGAGTGTACTTC. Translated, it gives CATLMEGRVYF.

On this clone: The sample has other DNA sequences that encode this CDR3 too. The CDR3 nucleotides are TGTGCCAGCTCACCCGGGACTAATCAGCCCCAGCATTTT. Its protein is CASSPGTNQPQHF. The chain combines TRBV18 with TRBJ1-5; weak D call: TRBD1 (5 bases). The germline V gene encodes CDR1 KGHSH and CDR2 LQKENI. CDR3 length: 13 residues. Trimming took 3 bases from V and 4 from J, leaving 7 bases between them.

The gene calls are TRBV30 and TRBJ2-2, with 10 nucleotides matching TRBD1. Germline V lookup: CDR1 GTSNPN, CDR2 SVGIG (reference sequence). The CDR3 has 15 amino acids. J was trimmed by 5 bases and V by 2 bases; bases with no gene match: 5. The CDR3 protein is CAWSRGQGVTGELFF. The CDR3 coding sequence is TGTGCCTGGAGTCGAGGACAGGGGGTGACCGGGGAGCTGTTTTTT.